These T cell receptor beta chains were read from a single sample in a study of cytomegalovirus exposure and HLA in healthy donors. The table came from immunoSEQ multiplex PCR; TCRdb's copy has only in-frame clones and leaves some out. The sample carries 100,000 to 120,000 clones, about nine tenths recorded once. Material for sequencing was PBMCs. These receptors were collected from a woman aged 18 to 35 in good health and CMV-seronegative. Both conserved end residues are part of each CDR3. Fields, in order: clone size, V gene, D gene, J gene, CDR3 protein, CDR3 DNA. A D gene is named only where the DNA matches it firmly. A row's size may be missing; if present it is once, few, many or a size class.

>-|TRBV28|-|TRBJ1-4
CASSRLHGGGEKLFF
TGTGCCAGCAGTCGACTTCATGGGGGCGGGGAAAAACTGTTTTTT
>-|TRBV28|TRBD2|TRBJ2-7
CASSFLAGAHEQYF
TGTGCCAGCAGTTTTCTAGCGGGAGCCCACGAGCAGTACTTC
>-|TRBV19|TRBD2|TRBJ2-1
CASGTSGDRGNEQFF
TGTGCCAGTGGGACTAGCGGGGACAGAGGCAATGAGCAGTTCTTC
>once|TRBV2|TRBD2|TRBJ2-1
CASSISRTSNEQFF
TGTGCCAGCAGTATTTCCCGGACTAGCAATGAGCAGTTCTTC
>-|TRBV27|-|TRBJ2-5
CASSLNWGAGETQYF
TGTGCCAGCAGCCTAAACTGGGGTGCGGGGGAGACCCAGTACTTC
>-|TRBV6-5|TRBD1|TRBJ1-5
CASSYPTGDSNQPQHF
TGTGCCAGCAGTTACCCCACAGGGGATAGCAATCAGCCCCAGCATTTT
>-|TRBV10-1|-|TRBJ2-2
CASSTGRDTGELFF
TGCGCCAGCTCAACAGGGAGAGACACCGGGGAGCTGTTTTTT
>-|TRBV7-3|-|TRBJ2-1
CASSSRSSSSYNEQFF
TGTGCCAGCAGCTCCCGTAGCTCGAGCTCCTACAATGAGCAGTTCTTC
>-|TRBV7-3|TRBD1|TRBJ1-1
CASSLGGGYTEAFF
TGTGCCAGCAGTTTAGGGGGCGGGTACACTGAAGCTTTCTTT
>-|TRBV6-5|TRBD1|TRBJ2-3
CASSYHRGGTDTQYF
TGTGCCAGCAGTTACCACAGGGGTGGCACAGATACGCAGTATTTT
>-|TRBV7-2|-|TRBJ2-3
CASSFDLRDSRTDTQYF
TGTGCCAGCAGCTTCGACCTTAGGGACTCCCGCACAGATACGCAGTATTTT
>-|TRBV28|TRBD1|TRBJ1-5
CASSSPTGGIYNQPQHF
TGTGCCAGCAGTTCCCCCACAGGGGGAATTTACAATCAGCCCCAGCATTTT
>once|TRBV7-2|-|TRBJ1-2
CASSLAVDSLEGYTF
TGTGCCAGCAGCTTAGCCGTGGACAGCCTGGAGGGCTACACCTTC
>-|TRBV30|-|TRBJ2-7
CAWSTGHSYEQYF
TGTGCCTGGAGTACGGGTCATTCCTACGAGCAGTACTTC
>-|TRBV5-1|-|TRBJ1-2
CASSFIPNYGYTF
TGCGCCAGCAGCTTCATTCCTAACTATGGCTACACCTTC
>-|TRBV7-9|-|TRBJ2-5
CASSLRTEPNAETQYF
TGTGCCAGCAGCTTGAGGACAGAACCCAATGCAGAGACCCAGTACTTC
>once|TRBV5-1|-|TRBJ1-2
CASSLDRFTNYGYTF
TGCGCCAGCAGCTTAGACAGGTTTACTAACTATGGCTACACCTTC
>-|TRBV5-1|TRBD1|TRBJ1-2
CASSPTGQGGGYTF
TGCGCCAGCAGCCCCACGGGACAGGGTGGGGGCTACACCTTC
>-|TRBV5-1|TRBD1|TRBJ1-4
CASSSLGQGGEKLFF
TGCGCCAGCAGCTCATTAGGACAGGGTGGTGAAAAACTGTTTTTT
>-|TRBV6-5|-|TRBJ2-7
CASSYGRGRGYEQYF
TGTGCCAGCAGTTACGGCCGGGGGCGGGGGTACGAGCAGTACTTC
>-|TRBV5-1|TRBD2|TRBJ2-2
CASSEGLAGGIGELFF
TGCGCCAGCAGCGAGGGACTAGCGGGAGGGATCGGGGAGCTGTTTTTT
>once|TRBV30|-|TRBJ2-7
CAWSAPGHRGHEQYF
TGTGCCTGGAGTGCACCGGGACATAGAGGACACGAGCAGTACTTC
>-|TRBV7-9|TRBD1|TRBJ1-4
CASSYGTGKLFF
TGTGCCAGCAGCTACGGGACAGGAAAACTGTTTTTT
>-|TRBV27|-|TRBJ1-1
CASSYRVQGTEAFF
TGTGCCAGCAGCTACAGGGTTCAGGGTACTGAAGCTTTCTTT
>-|TRBV2|TRBD2|TRBJ2-5
CASSDDSGGPQETQYF
TGTGCCAGCAGTGACGACAGCGGGGGGCCCCAAGAGACCCAGTACTTC
>-|TRBV15|-|TRBJ2-5
CATSRDLRVGTLETQYF
TGTGCCACCAGCAGAGATCTGAGGGTCGGGACATTGGAGACCCAGTACTTC
>-|TRBV4-3|TRBD1|TRBJ1-3
CASSQESRGGNTIYF
TGCGCCAGCAGCCAAGAGTCCAGGGGGGGAAACACCATATATTTT
>-|TRBV7-2|-|TRBJ1-1
CASSLAIGGFTEAFF
TGTGCCAGCAGCTTAGCTATAGGAGGTTTCACTGAAGCTTTCTTT
>-|TRBV10-3|-|TRBJ2-7
CAISAGQLSDEQYF
TGTGCCATCAGTGCCGGACAGCTCTCCGACGAGCAGTACTTC
>-|TRBV19|-|TRBJ2-1
CASSTLQRTEQFF
TGTGCCAGTAGTACCCTCCAGCGGACGGAGCAGTTCTTC
>-|TRBV6-4|TRBD1|TRBJ2-2
CASSYQGDGELFF
TGTGCCAGCAGCTATCAGGGGGACGGGGAGCTGTTTTTT
>few|TRBV6-1|-|TRBJ1-1
CASRGGGEIEAFF
TGTGCCAGCAGAGGCGGCGGTGAAATTGAAGCTTTCTTT
>-|TRBV19|TRBD2|TRBJ2-3
CASSSRLAGDTDTQYF
TGTGCCAGTAGTTCTCGACTAGCGGGGGACACAGATACGCAGTATTTT
>-|TRBV4-2|-|TRBJ1-2
CASSQDRSGAPNYGYTF
TGTGCCAGCAGCCAAGATCGCTCAGGGGCCCCTAACTATGGCTACACCTTC
>-|TRBV27|TRBD1|TRBJ1-5
CASSLRTGIYQPQHF
TGTGCCAGCAGTTTACGGACAGGGATCTATCAGCCCCAGCATTTT
>-|TRBV5-1|TRBD1|TRBJ1-2
CASSLDRGHLGYTF
TGCGCCAGCAGCTTGGACAGGGGGCATCTTGGCTACACCTTC
>-|TRBV27|TRBD2|TRBJ2-7
CASRGLAGFPYEQYF
TGTGCCAGCCGGGGACTAGCGGGATTCCCCTACGAGCAGTACTTC
>-|TRBV4-3|-|TRBJ2-6
CASSQDGSRSNVLTF
TGCGCCAGCAGCCAAGATGGTAGCCGTTCCAACGTCCTGACTTTC
>few|TRBV7-9|TRBD2|TRBJ2-7
CASSRGTSGSYEQYF
TGTGCCAGCAGCCGAGGGACTAGCGGGAGCTACGAGCAGTACTTC
>-|TRBV27|-|TRBJ2-1
CASSPASLDWSYNEQFF
TGTGCCAGCAGTCCCGCTTCACTAGATTGGTCCTACAATGAGCAGTTCTTC
>-|TRBV5-1|-|TRBJ1-6
CASSSTQGTYNSPLHF
TGCGCCAGCAGCTCAACCCAGGGGACCTATAATTCACCCCTCCACTTT
>-|TRBV18|TRBD1|TRBJ1-1
CASSETDRGPTEAFF
TGTGCCAGCTCAGAGACTGACAGGGGGCCTACTGAAGCTTTCTTT
>-|TRBV6-5|-|TRBJ1-1
CASRDSRGTEAFF
TGTGCCAGCAGGGATTCTAGGGGCACTGAAGCTTTCTTT
>-|TRBV23-1|-|TRBJ1-6
CASTPLLRARGNSPLHF
TGCGCCAGCACACCGCTTCTTCGGGCCCGAGGGAATTCACCCCTCCACTTT
>-|TRBV28|-|TRBJ1-1
CASSPVLVVTEAFF
TGTGCCAGCAGCCCCGTCTTAGTCGTCACTGAAGCTTTCTTT
>-|TRBV7-9|-|TRBJ1-5
CASSSLNQPQHF
TGTGCCAGCAGCTCCCTGAATCAGCCCCAGCATTTT
>-|TRBV30|-|TRBJ1-1
CAWSVQGWGNTEAFF
TGTGCCTGGAGCGTCCAGGGTTGGGGGAACACTGAAGCTTTCTTT
>once|TRBV7-6|TRBD2|TRBJ2-3
CASSLVVEGLAGGEPTDTQYF
TGTGCCAGCAGCTTAGTAGTGGAAGGACTAGCGGGGGGGGAACCCACAGATACGCAGTATTTT
>-|TRBV9|TRBD1|TRBJ1-3
CASSVTQGAPGNTIYF
TGTGCCAGCAGCGTAACACAGGGGGCGCCCGGAAACACCATATATTTT
>-|TRBV15|-|TRBJ1-1
CATSSLLPGNTEAFF
TGTGCCACCAGCAGTCTATTGCCCGGGAACACTGAAGCTTTCTTT
>-|TRBV7-9|-|TRBJ1-1
CASSQRGSNTEAFF
TGTGCCAGCAGCCAACGAGGCTCGAACACTGAAGCTTTCTTT
>-|TRBV10-1|TRBD1|TRBJ1-1
CASSPQTGTTEAFF
TGCGCCAGCAGTCCCCAGACAGGGACGACTGAAGCTTTCTTT